The 15 T cell receptor beta chains given below trace back to one sample, sequenced in a study of blood T cells in healthy people across ages (dated by TCRdb to between 2014 and 2016). The library was obtained by 5' RACE. TCRdb records Illumina HiSeq 2500 as the sequencer. A second roughly 7 to 11 cycle PCR used a sample-barcoded 5' primer and a J-beta primer mix. Clones were called with MiXCR by TCRdb after fastp trimmed the public reads at Q25, and only in-frame beta chains were retained. One record per CDR3 amino acid sequence lists the most common genes and DNA. This sample is represented by about 1.4 million distinct CDR3 sequences; approximately 60% of them were singletons. 5.5% to 8% of the sample comes from the top ten. The source material was blood. Every receptor here comes from a man between 18 and 29 years old in good health.

This clonotype was found a few times. V is TRBV7-9 and J is TRBJ2-6, with D possibly matching TRBD1 (6 bases). The CDR3 length is 15 residues. The V end lost 5 bases, the J end lost 0 bases, and 8 bases lay between the germline ends. Germline V CDR1 and CDR2: SEHNR, FQNEAQ (reference sequence). CDR3: CASSTGPSGANVLTF. The CDR3 region has the DNA TGTGCCAGCAGCACAGGGCCCTCTGGGGCCAACGTCCTGACTTTC.

This CDR3 is CSVLGQGTNYGYTF. CDR3 nucleotides: TGCAGCGTCCTCGGACAGGGAACCAACTATGGCTACACCTTC. The V and J genes are TRBV29-1 and TRBJ1-2; 8 nucleotides agree with TRBD1. The CDR3 covers 14 residues. Germline V gives CDR1 SQVTM, CDR2 ANQGSEA. J lost 2 bases, V lost 6 bases, and 8 bases had no gene match.

This chain connects TRBV6-1 to TRBJ2-1; D unclear. V lost 8 bases to trimming and J lost 10 bases, with 12 bases between them. Germline CDR1 is MNHNS and CDR2 is SASEGT. This CDR3 has 11 amino acids. CDR3 sequence reads: CASVRAHEQFF. The CDR3 DNA follows: TGTGCCAGCGTAAGGGCCCACGAGCAGTTCTTC.

The gene calls are TRBV12-3 or TRBV12-4 and TRBJ2-7; weak D call: TRBD1 (5 bases). CDR3 size: 13 residues. V dropped 3 bases and J dropped 3 bases, with 9 bases sitting between them. CDR3 in amino acids: CASSFDSHYEQYF. In nucleotides, the CDR3 is TGTGCCAGCAGTTTTGACAGTCACTACGAGCAGTACTTC.

The chain has TRBV5-1 and TRBJ2-6, with a tentative D call TRBD1 (5 bases). The CDR3 has 18 amino acids. CDR1 and CDR2 (germline): SGHRS, YFSETQ. The germline V and J ends were trimmed by 4 bases and 4 bases, with 21 bases remaining between them. CDR3 protein: CASSGYPTGLGGANVLTF. The CDR3 DNA follows: TGCGCCAGCAGCGGTTACCCAACAGGATTGGGAGGGGCCAACGTCCTGACTTTC.

The chain couples TRBV7-9 to TRBJ1-5; TRBD1 agrees at 7 bases. The CDR3 totals 14 residues. Trimming took 5 bases from V and 5 from J; bases not matched to a gene: 6. CDR1 is SEHNR and CDR2 is FQNEAQ in the germline V gene (reference sequence). The CDR3 DNA is TGTGCCAGCAGCCCCCGGGACAGATATCAGCCCCAGCATTTT. Encoded protein: CASSPRDRYQPQHF.

This clonotype was seen a single time. The chain has TRBV29-1 and TRBJ2-1; 8 bases agree with TRBD1. The germline V gene encodes CDR1 SQVTM and CDR2 ANQGSEA. CDR3 length: 12 residues. Unmatched junction bases numbered 3, after V lost 2 bases and J lost 9 bases. The CDR3 is CSVESTGGEQFF. DNA for the CDR3: TGCAGCGTTGAAAGCACAGGGGGTGAGCAGTTCTTC.

This sequence joins TRBV7-2 and TRBJ2-5; 10 bases map to TRBD1. With the DNA end fitting TRBJ2-7 better, the J assignment may be wrong. The CDR3 extends over 15 amino acids. Germline V gives CDR1 SGHTA, CDR2 FQGNSA. CDR3 sequence (DNA): TGTGCCAGCAGCTTAGCCGGGACAGGGGTATACGAGCAGTACTTC. It codes for CASSLAGTGVYEQYF.

This clonotype was counted a few times. The genes are TRBV4-2 and TRBJ2-7, with 7 bases aligning to TRBD1. This CDR3 is built from 16 residues. The V gene end was trimmed by 3 bases and the J gene end by 1 base; junction bases not matched to a gene: 9. Germline V gene sequence: CDR1 LGHNA, CDR2 YNFKEQ. The CDR3 spells CASSQNSPGQSYEQYF. DNA of the CDR3: TGTGCCAGCAGCCAGAACTCACCGGGACAGTCCTACGAGCAGTACTTC.

The CDR3, as DNA: TGTGCCAGCAGCCAAGGGACTAGCGGGAGTTTCTCCTACGAGCAGTACTTC. It codes for CASSQGTSGSFSYEQYF. The chain employs TRBV4-2 and TRBJ2-7; 13 bases are shared with TRBD2. Per germline, CDR1 LGHNA and CDR2 YNFKEQ. The junction had 3 bases not matched to a gene; V was cut back by 1 base and J by 0 bases. This CDR3 comprises 17 residues.

This chain joins TRBV7-2 and TRBJ2-2, with D perhaps matching TRBD1 or TRBD2 (6 bases each). CDR1 and CDR2 from the germline V gene are SGHTA and FQGNSA. Trimming left V 5 bases short and J 1 base short, with 17 bases between. The CDR3 is 17 residues long. The CDR3 loop reads CASSLGGGRLNTGELFF. CDR3 nucleotides: TGTGCCAGCAGCCTGGGGGGCGGCAGGCTGAACACCGGGGAGCTGTTTTTT. The full variable domain, completed using reference TRBV7-2 and TRBJ2-2, is GAGVSQSPSNKVTEKGKDVELRCDPISGHTALYWYRQSLGQGLEFLIYFQGNSAPDKSGLPSDRFSAERTGGSVSTLTIQRTQQEDSAVYLCASSLGGGRLNTGELFFGEGSRLTVL.

The rearrangement links TRBV2 to TRBJ2-1; 7 bases are shared with TRBD2. The CDR3 spans 13 residues. Germline V lookup: CDR1 SNHLY, CDR2 FYNNEI. The V gene end was trimmed by 10 bases and the J gene end by 6 bases; junction bases not matched to a gene: 9. The CDR3: CAIHPSSGNEQFF. For the CDR3, the DNA is TGTGCCATCCACCCATCTAGCGGCAATGAGCAGTTCTTC.

This rearrangement joins TRBV20-1 to TRBJ2-3, with 10 bases matching TRBD1. CDR3 length: 15 amino acids. The J segment lost 4 bases and the V segment lost 1 base, leaving 5 bases of the junction unmatched. The germline V gene encodes CDR1 DFQATT and CDR2 SNEGSKA (reference sequence). CDR3 loop: CSARVAGTGADTQYF. For the CDR3, the DNA is TGCAGTGCTAGAGTGGCTGGGACAGGGGCAGATACGCAGTATTTT.

The V gene is TRBV10-3, the J gene TRBJ1-2; 8 bases align to TRBD1. The trim removed 10 bases at V and 8 bases at J, leaving 6 bases unmatched. The CDR3 has 11 amino acids. Germline CDR1 is ENHRY and CDR2 is SYGVKD. The CDR3 region has the DNA TGTGCCAACCAGGGGGCGACGGGCTACACCTTC. Translating it yields CANQGATGYTF.

This clonotype was observed a few times. This sequence joins TRBV7-2 and TRBJ1-1; D is possibly TRBD1 (5 bases). Trimming cost V 5 bases and J 0 bases, with 16 bases left between them. Germline V gene sequence: CDR1 SGHTA, CDR2 FQGNSA. This CDR3 comprises 16 residues. The CDR3 loop is CASSARGEDLNTEAFF. Here the CDR3 DNA reads TGTGCCAGCAGCGCCCGGGGGGAGGACCTGAACACTGAAGCTTTCTTT.